This record looks at one T cell receptor (beta chain) sequence and its context. Its antigen is unidentified. Sequencing used immunoSEQ multiplex PCR; TCRdb keeps in-frame clones, though not all of them. Of some 650,000 clones listed, 97% are singletons. This entry belongs to a study of shared clonotypes between healthy human individuals. Overall study results and limits: Larger estimated richness was generally recorded for naive subsets relative to memory subsets.

The ends were cut back, 6 bases at V and 0 bases at J, with 6 bases in the middle. Germline V CDR1 and CDR2: LNHDA, SQIVND (reference sequence). The CDR3 spans 13 residues. V and J are TRBV19 and TRBJ2-1, with unresolved D. The TCR sequence derives from a woman aged 25 to 39 in good health. The sample consisted of naive CD4+ T cells sorted from blood. As to subset: CD45RA+ positively selected. CDR3 sequence reads: CASRVDSYNEQFF. CDR3 DNA: TGTGCCAGTAGGGTAGACTCCTACAATGAGCAGTTCTTC.